This T cell receptor (beta chain) was documented in a study of beta chain features in type 1 diabetes. The CDR3 totals 12 residues. Per the germline V gene, CDR1 is SQVTM and CDR2 is ANQGSEA. Trimming removed 3 bases from V and 5 bases from J, with 7 bases in between. This clone came up a few times. The study reverse transcribed the entire isolated RNA, so it sequenced expressed TCRB transcripts. TCRdb keeps only in-frame clones here, not all; method: immunoSEQ multiplex PCR. Of hundreds of thousands of clones in the sample, about 14% were seen once. Sequencing used central memory CD4+ T cells from blood. The chain has TRBV29-1 and TRBJ2-2; a weak D match, TRBD1 (6 bases). This clonotype was obtained from a man between 25 and 39 years old in good health. The CDR3 spells CSVDRGTGELFF. The CDR3 nucleotides read TGCAGCGTTGACAGGGGAACCGGGGAGCTGTTTTTT.